The present T cell receptor beta chain was sequenced within a study of T-cell reconstitution after alpha-beta-depleted transplantation in children. Researchers prepared the TCRbeta library using unique molecular identifiers, the study reports. MiXCR, applied by TCRdb to the PCR reads, yields one record per CDR3 protein. The table lists 780,000 or so distinct CDR3 sequences, about 16% of them singletons. Trimming cost V 0 bases and J 2 bases, with 12 bases left between them. The CDR3 covers 16 residues. The germline gives CDR1 MGHRA, CDR2 YSYEKL. The J gene is TRBJ2-3, the V gene TRBV4-1; D not certain. The clonotype was recovered from a male patient under 18 who had a stem cell transplant for acute lymphoblastic leukemia, so the T cells may come from the graft donor. The sequencing here drew on PBMCs, mostly from graft donor cells, taken 360 days after TCRalphabeta/CD19-depleted stem cell transplant. The CDR3 loop is CASSQDRVRNTDTQYF. CDR3 sequence (DNA): TGCGCCAGCAGCCAAGATCGGGTCAGAAACACAGATACGCAGTATTTT.